One and the same sample provided the 10 T cell receptor beta chains below, sequenced in a study of shared clonotypes between healthy human individuals. Here immunoSEQ multiplex PCR was the method, and the copy in TCRdb shows in-frame clones only, minus some. The data hold roughly 2.2 million clones, with over 85% observed a single time. Sequencing was performed on naive CD4+ T cells from PBMCs. The subset is: CD45RA+ positively selected. Source of these receptors: a young man in good health. Some clones in this sample may be carry-over from other donors' samples.

V and J are TRBV21-1 and TRBJ1-4. TRBV21-1 is a pseudogene locus. CDR3 size: 15 residues. The CDR3 DNA follows: TGTGCCAGCAGCGAACACAGGGACTCTAATGAAAAACTGTTTTTT. Residues: CASSEHRDSNEKLFF.

The chain has TRBV7-2 and TRBJ2-4, with D tentatively TRBD2 (5 bases). CDR1 is SGHTA, CDR2 FQGNSA, per germline. V lost 1 base, J lost 7 bases, and 11 bases lay in between. This CDR3 is built from 14 residues. The CDR3 protein is CASSLGLPKNIQYF. The CDR3 DNA follows: TGTGCCAGCAGCTTAGGACTACCGAAGAACATTCAGTACTTC. Using reference TRBV7-2 and TRBJ2-4 for the parts outside the CDR3, the full variable domain is GAGVSQSPSNKVTEKGKDVELRCDPISGHTALYWYRQSLGQGLEFLIYFQGNSAPDKSGLPSDRFSAERTGGSVSTLTIQRTQQEDSAVYLCASSLGLPKNIQYFGAGTRLSVL.

CDR3 amino acids: CASSMGSGWPGEQYF. In nucleotides, the CDR3 is TGTGCCAGCAGTATGGGTTCGGGGTGGCCTGGCGAGCAGTACTTC. This chain joins TRBV6-5 and TRBJ2-7, with D possibly matching TRBD2 (5 bases). The CDR3 runs 15 residues. Germline CDR1 and CDR2: MNHEY and SVGAGI. The germline V and J ends were trimmed by 5 bases and 6 bases, with 20 bases remaining between them.

The chain has TRBV6-6 and TRBJ1-2, with D maybe TRBD1 (6 bases). Germline values: CDR1 MNHNY, CDR2 SVGAGI (reference sequence). Trimming left V 5 bases short and J 4 bases short, with 11 bases between. This CDR3 has 13 amino acids. Written as DNA, the CDR3 is TGTGCCAGCAGTAAGGACAGTAGCTATGGCTACACCTTC. This translates into CASSKDSSYGYTF.

This rearrangement joins TRBV9 to TRBJ2-1; 9 bases are shared with TRBD2. V dropped 1 base and J dropped 8; count of bases not matched to a gene: 10. The CDR3 has 16 residues. Germline CDR1 reads SGDLS; CDR2 reads YYNGEE. CDR3 nucleotide sequence: TGTGCCAGCAGCGTACATGGTAGCGGGAGCTCCCATGAGCAGTTCTTC. Translated: CASSVHGSGSSHEQFF.

The chain has TRBV18 and TRBJ1-5; D perhaps matches TRBD1 (6 bases). V lost 2 bases, J lost 5 bases, and 13 bases lay in between. Germline CDR1 reads KGHSH; CDR2 reads LQKENI. This CDR3 is built from 15 residues. The CDR3 nucleotides read TGTGCCAGCTCACCATCTAGGGGGTGGGATCAGCCCCAGCATTTT. This translates into CASSPSRGWDQPQHF.

This clone is a singleton in its sample. The DNA for the CDR3 is TGTGCCAGCAGTGAACTAACGACGTGGACACCCTACGAGCAGTACTTC. This codes for CASSELTTWTPYEQYF. The J gene is TRBJ2-7, the V gene TRBV6-1, with D possibly matching TRBD1 (5 bases). The CDR3 has 16 amino acids. Germline CDR1 reads MNHNS; CDR2 reads SASEGT. V lost 2 bases and J 2 bases, leaving 16 bases between the germline ends.

The gene calls are TRBV28 and TRBJ1-2; perhaps TRBD1 as D (5 bases). This CDR3 spans 12 amino acids. Germline V gives CDR1 MDHEN, CDR2 SYDVKM. Trimming removed 3 bases at V and 8 bases at J, with 10 bases between. CDR3 amino acids: CASSFMGEGYTF. The CDR3 nucleotides are TGTGCCAGCAGTTTCATGGGGGAGGGCTACACCTTC.

Here the CDR3 reads CASSLDIAVMNTGELFF. The CDR3 region has the DNA TGCGCCAGCAGCTTGGATATAGCGGTTATGAACACCGGGGAGCTGTTTTTT. The gene calls are TRBV5-1 and TRBJ2-2; D is possibly TRBD2 (6 bases). Trimming took off 0 bases at V and 1 base at J, with 13 bases between the two ends. The CDR3 loop spans 17 amino acids. Germline V CDR1 and CDR2: SGHRS, YFSETQ.

The V gene is TRBV7-9, the J gene TRBJ2-3, with TRBD2 matching 15 bases. CDR1 and CDR2 (germline): SEHNR, FQNEAQ (reference sequence). The ends lost 5 bases at V and 6 bases at J; junction bases unmatched: 9. The CDR3 loop spans 17 amino acids. The CDR3 loop is CASSNGLAGGGEDTQYF. In nucleotides, the CDR3 is TGTGCCAGCAGCAACGGACTAGCGGGAGGGGGTGAGGATACGCAGTATTTT.